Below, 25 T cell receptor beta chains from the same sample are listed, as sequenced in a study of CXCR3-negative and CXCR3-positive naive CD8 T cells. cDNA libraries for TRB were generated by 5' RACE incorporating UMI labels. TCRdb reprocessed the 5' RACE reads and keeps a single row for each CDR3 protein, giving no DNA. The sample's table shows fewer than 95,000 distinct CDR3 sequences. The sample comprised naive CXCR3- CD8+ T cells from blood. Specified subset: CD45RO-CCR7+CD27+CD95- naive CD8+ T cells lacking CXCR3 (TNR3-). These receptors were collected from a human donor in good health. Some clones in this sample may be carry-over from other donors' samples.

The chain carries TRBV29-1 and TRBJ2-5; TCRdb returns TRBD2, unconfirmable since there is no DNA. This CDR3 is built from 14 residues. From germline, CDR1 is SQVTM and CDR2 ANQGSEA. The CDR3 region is CSVAASGSQETQYF.

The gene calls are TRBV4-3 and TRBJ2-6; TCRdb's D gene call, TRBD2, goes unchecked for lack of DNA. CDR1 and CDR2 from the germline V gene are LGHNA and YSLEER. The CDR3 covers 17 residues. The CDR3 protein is CASSRSGGTSGANVLTF.

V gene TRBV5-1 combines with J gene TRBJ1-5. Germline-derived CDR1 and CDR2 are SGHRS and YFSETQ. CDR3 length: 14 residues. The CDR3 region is CASSLLPGNQPQHF.

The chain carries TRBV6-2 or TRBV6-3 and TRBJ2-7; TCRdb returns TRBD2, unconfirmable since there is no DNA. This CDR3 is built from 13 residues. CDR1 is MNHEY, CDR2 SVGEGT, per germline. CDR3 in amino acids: CASGAGRSYEQYF.

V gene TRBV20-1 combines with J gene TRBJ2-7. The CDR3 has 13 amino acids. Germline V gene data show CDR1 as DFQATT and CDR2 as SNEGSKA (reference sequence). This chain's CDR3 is CSARRSNSYEQYF.

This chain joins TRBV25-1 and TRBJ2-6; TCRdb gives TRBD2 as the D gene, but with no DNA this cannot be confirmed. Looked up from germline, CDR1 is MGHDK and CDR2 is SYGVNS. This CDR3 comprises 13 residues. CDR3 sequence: CASSDEGSAPATF.

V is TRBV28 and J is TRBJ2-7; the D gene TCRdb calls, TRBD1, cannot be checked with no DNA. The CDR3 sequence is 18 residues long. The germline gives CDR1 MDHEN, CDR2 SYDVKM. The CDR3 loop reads CASSQSRVGQGRPYEQYF.

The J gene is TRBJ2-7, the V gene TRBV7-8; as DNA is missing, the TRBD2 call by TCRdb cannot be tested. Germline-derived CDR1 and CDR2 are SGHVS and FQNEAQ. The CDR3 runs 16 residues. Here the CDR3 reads CASSLGERDYSYEQYF.

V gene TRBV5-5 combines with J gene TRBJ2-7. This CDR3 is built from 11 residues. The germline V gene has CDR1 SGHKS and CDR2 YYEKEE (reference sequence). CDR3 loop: CASSWAYEQYF. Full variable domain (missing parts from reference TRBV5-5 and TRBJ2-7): DAGVTQSPTHLIKTRGQQVTLRCSPISGHKSVSWYQQVLGQGPQFIFQYYEKEERGRGNFPDRFSARQFPNYSSELNVNALLLGDSALYLCASSWAYEQYFGPGTRLTVT.

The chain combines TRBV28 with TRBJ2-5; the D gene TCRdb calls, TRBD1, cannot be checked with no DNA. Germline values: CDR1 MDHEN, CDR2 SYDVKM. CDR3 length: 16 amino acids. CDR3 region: CASSLRDRDLQETQYF.

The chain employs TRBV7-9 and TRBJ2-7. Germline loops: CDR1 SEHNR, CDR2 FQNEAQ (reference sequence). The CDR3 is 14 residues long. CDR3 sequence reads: CASSFRYNNYEQYF.

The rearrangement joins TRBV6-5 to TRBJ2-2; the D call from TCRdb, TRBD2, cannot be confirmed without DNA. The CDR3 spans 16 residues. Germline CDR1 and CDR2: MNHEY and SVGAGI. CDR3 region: CASEGTSGSNTGELFF.

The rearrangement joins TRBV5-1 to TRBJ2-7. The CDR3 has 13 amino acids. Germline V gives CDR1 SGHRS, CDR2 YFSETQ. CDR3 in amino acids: CASSLPSPYEQYF.

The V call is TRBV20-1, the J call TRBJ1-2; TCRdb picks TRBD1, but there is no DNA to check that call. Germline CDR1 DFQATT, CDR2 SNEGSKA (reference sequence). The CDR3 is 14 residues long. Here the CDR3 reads CSARDRQGARGYTF.

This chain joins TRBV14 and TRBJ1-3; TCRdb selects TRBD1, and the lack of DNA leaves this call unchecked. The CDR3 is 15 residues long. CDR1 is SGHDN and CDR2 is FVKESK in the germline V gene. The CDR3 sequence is CASSQSISLLDTVYF. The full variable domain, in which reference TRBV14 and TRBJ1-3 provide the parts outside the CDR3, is EAGVTQFPSHSVIEKGQTVTLRCDPISGHDNLYWYRRVMGKEIKFLLHFVKESKQDESGMPNNRFLAERTGGTYSTLKVQPAELEDSGVYFCASSQSISLLDTVYFGEGSWLTVV.

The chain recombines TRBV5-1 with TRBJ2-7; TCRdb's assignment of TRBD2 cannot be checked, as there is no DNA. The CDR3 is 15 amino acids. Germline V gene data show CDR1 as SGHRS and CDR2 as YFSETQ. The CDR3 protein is CASRPTSGGTYEQYF.

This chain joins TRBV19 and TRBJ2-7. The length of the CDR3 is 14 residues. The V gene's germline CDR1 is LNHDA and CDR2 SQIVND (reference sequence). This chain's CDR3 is CASSIADGSYEQYF.

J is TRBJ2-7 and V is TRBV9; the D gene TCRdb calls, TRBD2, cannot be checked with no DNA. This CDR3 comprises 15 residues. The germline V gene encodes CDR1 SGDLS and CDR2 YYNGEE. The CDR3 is CASSVASGTSYEQYF.

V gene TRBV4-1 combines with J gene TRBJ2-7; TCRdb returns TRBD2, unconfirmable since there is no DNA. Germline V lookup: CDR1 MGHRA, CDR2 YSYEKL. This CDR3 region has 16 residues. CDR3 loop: CASSQLAGGPLDEQYF.

The CDR3 spells CASRIRDRGPGETQYF. The chain links TRBV21-1 to TRBJ2-5; TCRdb gives TRBD1 as the D gene, but with no DNA this cannot be confirmed. TRBV21-1 is labeled a pseudogene. The CDR3 runs to 16 residues.

CDR3 loop: CASSLGQATFSGANVLTF. The rearrangement joins TRBV5-1 to TRBJ2-6; absent DNA, TCRdb's TRBD1 call cannot be checked. CDR1 and CDR2 from the germline V gene are SGHRS and YFSETQ. The CDR3 contains 18 residues.

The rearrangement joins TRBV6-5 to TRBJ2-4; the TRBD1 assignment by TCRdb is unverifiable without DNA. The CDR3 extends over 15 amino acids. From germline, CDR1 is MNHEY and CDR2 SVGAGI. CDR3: CASSDRGFAKNIQYF.

CDR3 sequence: CASSQASEPNYGYTF. The chain joins TRBV12-3 or TRBV12-4 to TRBJ1-2. The CDR3 length is 15 residues.

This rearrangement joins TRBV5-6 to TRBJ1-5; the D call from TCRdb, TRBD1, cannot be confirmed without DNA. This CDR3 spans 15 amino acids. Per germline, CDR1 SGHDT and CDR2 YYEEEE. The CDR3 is CASSFGTGPDQPQHF. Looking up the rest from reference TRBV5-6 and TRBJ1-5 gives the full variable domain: DAGVTQSPTHLIKTRGQQVTLRCSPKSGHDTVSWYQQALGQGPQFIFQYYEEEERQRGNFPDRFSGHQFPNYSSELNVNALLLGDSALYLCASSFGTGPDQPQHFGDGTRLSIL.

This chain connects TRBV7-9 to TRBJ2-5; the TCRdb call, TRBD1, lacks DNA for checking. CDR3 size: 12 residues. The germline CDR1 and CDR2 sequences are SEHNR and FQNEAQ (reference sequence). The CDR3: CASTLGAETQYF.